The next 28 T cell receptor beta chains were all read from a single sample in a study of shared clonotypes between healthy human individuals. Data came from immunoSEQ multiplex PCR; TCRdb stores just in-frame clones and leaves some out. Among 450,000 or so clones listed, approximately 80% were seen once. The sample was PBMCs. The receptors shown here come from a woman aged 40 to 50 in good health. Some clones in this sample may be carry-over from other donors' samples.

This chain uses TRBV29-1 with TRBJ2-3; D unresolved. The CDR3 runs 13 residues. V gave up 4 bases and J gave up 0 bases, with 8 bases separating them. In germline, CDR1 is SQVTM, CDR2 ANQGSEA. The CDR3 nucleotides read TGCAGCGTTGGGGGAACTAGCACAGATACGCAGTATTTT. Its protein is CSVGGTSTDTQYF.

For this clone: A read error is likely here: a far larger clone is one base away. The chain combines TRBV30 with TRBJ2-2; D perhaps matches TRBD2 (5 bases). CDR3 length equals 17 residues. CDR1 is GTSNPN, CDR2 SVGIG, per germline (reference sequence). V shed 8 bases and J shed 0 bases, with 22 bases lying between them. The CDR3 DNA follows: TGTGCCCGGGGATCACCCGCCGGGCGGGCGAACACCGGGGAGCTGTTTTTT. It is translated as CARGSPAGRANTGELFF.

This clone showed up many times. Other nucleotide sequences in the sample specify the same CDR3. The V and J genes are TRBV10-3 and TRBJ2-1; no clear D. Trimming removed 0 bases at V and 0 bases at J, with 3 bases between. The CDR3 is 14 amino acids. CDR1 is ENHRY, CDR2 SYGVKD, per germline. CDR3 in DNA: TGTGCCATCAGTGAGTCAACCTCCTACAATGAGCAGTTCTTC. Its translation: CAISESTSYNEQFF.

On this clone itself: Possible read error: a much larger clone is one base away. The same CDR3 also results from other DNA sequences found in this sample. The rearrangement joins TRBV15 to TRBJ2-7; 7 positions agree with TRBD2. The CDR3 spans 15 residues. Looked up from germline, CDR1 is LNHNV and CDR2 is YYDKDF (reference sequence). This CDR3 is CATSAAMAGAYEQYF. The CDR3 DNA reads TGCGCCACCAGCGCGGCCATGGCGGGGGCCTACGAGCAGTACTTC. Combining the CDR3 with reference TRBV15 and TRBJ2-7 gives the whole variable domain DAMVIQNPRYQVTQFGKPVTLSCSQTLNHNVMYWYQQKSSQAPKLLFHYYDKDFNNEADTPDNFQSRRPNTSFCFLDIRSPGLGDTAMYLCATSAAMAGAYEQYFGPGTRLTVT.

A note on this clone: A read error is the likely source, as a far larger clone sits one nucleotide away. In the same sample, other DNA sequences code for this CDR3. This CDR3 is CAWSRQIYQETQYF. The CDR3 bases are TGCGCCTGGAGCCGACAGATCTACCAAGAGACCCAGTACTTC. This chain links TRBV30 with TRBJ2-5; weak D call: TRBD1 (5 bases). The CDR3 is 14 amino acids. Germline V gene sequence: CDR1 GTSNPN, CDR2 SVGIG (reference sequence). Full variable domain (missing parts from reference TRBV30 and TRBJ2-5): SQTIHQWPATLVQPVGSPLSLECTVEGTSNPNLYWYRQAAGRGLQLLFYSVGIGQISSEVPQNLSASRPQDRQFILSSKKLLLSDSGFYLCAWSRQIYQETQYFGPGTRLLVL.

This clone turned up a few times. This chain uses TRBV4-1 with TRBJ2-6; D is possibly TRBD1 (6 bases). This CDR3 comprises 19 residues. Germline CDR1 MGHRA, CDR2 YSYEKL. Trimming shortened V by 1 base and J by 0 bases, and 16 bases separated the two germline ends. The CDR3 DNA is TGCGCCAGCAGCCAAGCCCCGGGACATTCCCTCTCTGGGGCCAACGTCCTGACTTTC. It yields the protein CASSQAPGHSLSGANVLTF.

The chain recombines TRBV25-1 with TRBJ2-7; 10 positions agree with TRBD2. The length of the CDR3 is 13 residues. Germline V lookup: CDR1 MGHDK, CDR2 SYGVNS. V lost 4 bases, J lost 6 bases, and 3 bases stayed unmatched. CDR3 loop: CASSGAGGGEQYF. CDR3 DNA sequence: TGTGCCAGCAGTGGAGCGGGAGGGGGCGAGCAGTACTTC.

This clone showed up just a few times. The CDR3 DNA reads TGTGCCAGCAGTGGCCCACGGTACACCGGGGAGCTGTTTTTT. Its translation: CASSGPRYTGELFF. The chain uses TRBV2 and TRBJ2-2, with unresolved D. In germline, CDR1 is SNHLY, CDR2 FYNNEI. The germline V and J ends were trimmed by 4 bases and 3 bases, with 9 bases remaining between them. This CDR3 region has 14 residues.

The chain carries TRBV28 and TRBJ2-3, with unresolved D. Germline loops: CDR1 MDHEN, CDR2 SYDVKM. Trimming stripped 6 bases from V and 0 bases from J, with 7 bases between. This CDR3 contains 13 residues. As DNA, the CDR3 is TGTGCCAGCAGACAACAGAGCACAGATACGCAGTATTTT. Amino acid sequence: CASRQQSTDTQYF.

This clone appeared a few times. The V gene is TRBV27, the J gene TRBJ1-2, with D possibly TRBD1 on 6 matching bases. This CDR3 spans 12 amino acids. CDR1 and CDR2 from the germline V gene are MNHEY and SMNVEV (reference sequence). The germline V and J ends were trimmed by 7 bases and 4 bases, with 10 bases remaining between them. The CDR3 DNA sequence: TGTGCCAGCAAGGGGGGTGGCTATGGCTACACCTTC. Protein: CASKGGGYGYTF.

The chain is built from TRBV5-1 and TRBJ2-3; D is tentatively TRBD1 or TRBD2 (5 bases each). Trimming pared 4 bases from V and 1 base from J, leaving 16 bases between. The germline gives CDR1 SGHRS, CDR2 YFSETQ. CDR3 length: 16 amino acids. CDR3 sequence reads: CASSPTGTEGTDTQYF. The CDR3 bases are TGCGCCAGCAGCCCTACCGGGACGGAGGGCACAGATACGCAGTATTTT. Full variable domain (outside the CDR3, taken from reference TRBV5-1 and TRBJ2-3): KAGVTQTPRYLIKTRGQQVTLSCSPISGHRSVSWYQQTPGQGLQFLFEYFSETQRNKGNFPGRFSGRQFSNSRSEMNVSTLELGDSALYLCASSPTGTEGTDTQYFGPGTRLTVL.

This clone was detected many times. The chain joins TRBV5-1 to TRBJ2-1, with D possibly matching TRBD2 (5 bases). The V and J ends lost 2 bases and 5 bases respectively, with 14 bases between them. The germline V gene has CDR1 SGHRS and CDR2 YFSETQ. The CDR3 sequence is 15 residues long. CDR3 nucleotides: TGCGCCAGCAGCTTCCAGAGGACTCGAGACAATGAGCAGTTCTTC. Its protein product is CASSFQRTRDNEQFF. Together with reference TRBV5-1 and TRBJ2-1, the CDR3 gives the full variable domain: KAGVTQTPRYLIKTRGQQVTLSCSPISGHRSVSWYQQTPGQGLQFLFEYFSETQRNKGNFPGRFSGRQFSNSRSEMNVSTLELGDSALYLCASSFQRTRDNEQFFGPGTRLTVL.

The CDR3 spells CSVGQVKETQYF. CDR3 coding DNA: TGCAGCGTTGGACAGGTAAAAGAGACCCAGTACTTC. This rearrangement joins TRBV29-1 to TRBJ2-5; D perhaps matches TRBD1 (6 bases). The CDR3 consists of 12 residues. From germline, CDR1 is SQVTM and CDR2 ANQGSEA. V gave up 4 bases and J gave up 3 bases, with 9 bases separating them.

The genes are TRBV20-1 and TRBJ2-7; D unresolved. This CDR3 is 10 amino acids long. Germline-derived CDR1 and CDR2 are DFQATT and SNEGSKA (reference sequence). The ends were cut back, 3 bases at V and 6 bases at J, with 6 bases in the middle. DNA for the CDR3: TGCAGTGCTAGGTTGAGCGAGCAGTACTTC. This encodes CSARLSEQYF.

Notes on this clone: This sample also contains other DNA sequences that code for the same CDR3. The V and J genes are TRBV9 and TRBJ2-3, with a weak D call TRBD2 (5 bases). This CDR3 region has 15 residues. CDR1 SGDLS and CDR2 YYNGEE come from the germline V gene. Trimming removed 0 bases at V and 5 bases at J, with 13 bases between. CDR3 loop: CASSVEGGRGDTQYF. As DNA, the CDR3 is TGTGCCAGCAGCGTAGAGGGTGGGAGAGGAGATACGCAGTATTTT.

The chain is built from TRBV28 and TRBJ1-2; possible D gene TRBD1, 5 bases. The V end lost 7 bases, the J end lost 4 bases, and 19 bases lay between the germline ends. CDR1 is MDHEN and CDR2 is SYDVKM in the germline V gene. The CDR3 is 15 residues long. The CDR3 protein is CASTLGGERGYGYTF. In DNA form, the CDR3 reads TGTGCCAGCACCTTGGGGGGGGAAAGGGGCTATGGCTACACCTTC.

The chain links TRBV4-2 to TRBJ2-3, with 10 bases fitting TRBD2. With 8 bases clipped from V and 0 bases from J, the junction kept 2 bases outside the gene matches. The CDR3 has 14 residues. CDR1 and CDR2 from the germline V gene are LGHNA and YNFKEQ. CDR3 coding DNA: TGTGCCAGCCGGACTAGCGGAAGCACAGATACGCAGTATTTT. It yields the protein CASRTSGSTDTQYF.

This clone appeared a few times. The chain has TRBV28 and TRBJ1-2; D is undetermined. V gave up 1 base and J gave up 4 bases, with 4 bases separating them. CDR1 MDHEN and CDR2 SYDVKM come from the germline V gene. The CDR3 contains 12 residues. The CDR3 coding sequence is TGTGCCAGCAGTTTATCTTCCTATGGCTACACCTTC. Amino acids: CASSLSSYGYTF.

This sequence joins TRBV27 and TRBJ2-7, with TRBD2 as a possible D gene (5 bases). The CDR3 length is 14 residues. Per germline, CDR1 MNHEY and CDR2 SMNVEV (reference sequence). Trimming pared 6 bases from V and 2 bases from J, leaving 14 bases between. The CDR3 here is CASSRRRNPYEQYF. The CDR3 DNA is TGTGCCAGCAGCCGGAGGAGGAATCCCTACGAGCAGTACTTC.

The rearrangement links TRBV30 to TRBJ2-3; perhaps TRBD2 as D (6 bases). The germline V gene has CDR1 GTSNPN and CDR2 SVGIG (reference sequence). The CDR3 has 15 residues. The germline V and J ends were trimmed by 0 bases and 0 bases, with 10 bases remaining between them. The CDR3 spells CAWSVGGASTDTQYF. The DNA for the CDR3 is TGTGCCTGGAGTGTAGGCGGGGCAAGCACAGATACGCAGTATTTT.

There are a few counts of this clone. This chain uses TRBV7-9 with TRBJ2-3, with D possibly matching TRBD2 (5 bases). The CDR3 is 16 residues long. From germline, CDR1 is SEHNR and CDR2 FQNEAQ (reference sequence). The V and J ends lost 1 base and 2 bases respectively, with 13 bases between them. The CDR3, as DNA: TGTGCCAGCAGCTTAGTTATGGGAGCGGTCACAGATACGCAGTATTTT. The encoded protein is CASSLVMGAVTDTQYF.

The rearrangement uses TRBV19 and TRBJ1-1, with D unclear. Germline V gene data show CDR1 as LNHDA and CDR2 as SQIVND (reference sequence). CDR3 length: 13 residues. Trimming shortened V by 7 bases and J by 9 bases, and 18 bases separated the two germline ends. The CDR3 sequence is CASTEGRGTQAFF. CDR3 nucleotide sequence: TGTGCCAGTACCGAGGGCCGGGGTACTCAAGCTTTCTTT.

CDR3 in DNA: TGTGCCAGCAGTTTTGTAGCGGGAGGGTTGAATGAGCAGTTCTTC. This sequence encodes CASSFVAGGLNEQFF. The rearrangement joins TRBV11-2 to TRBJ2-1; 11 nucleotides line up with TRBD2. Germline lookup yields CDR1 SGHAT and CDR2 FQNNGV. Unmatched junction bases numbered 8, after V lost 6 bases and J lost 7 bases. CDR3 size: 15 residues.

This clone was seen only a few times. The rearrangement uses TRBV28 and TRBJ2-7, with 11 bases fitting TRBD2. The CDR3 is 14 amino acids. Germline lookup yields CDR1 MDHEN and CDR2 SYDVKM. V was pared by 3 bases and J by 7 bases, with 5 bases of the junction left unmatched. CDR3 nucleotides: TGTGCCAGCAGTTTCACTAGCGGGAGTGAGGAGCAGTACTTC. Amino acids: CASSFTSGSEEQYF.

The rearrangement joins TRBV5-1 to TRBJ2-1; D gene ambiguous. The CDR3 is 15 amino acids. The V gene lost 6 bases and the J gene lost 2 bases, with 15 bases spanning the gap. Germline V lookup: CDR1 SGHRS, CDR2 YFSETQ. The CDR3 region is CASIRTESAYNEQFF. CDR3 nucleotides: TGCGCCAGCATACGGACCGAAAGTGCCTACAATGAGCAGTTCTTC. The whole variable domain, remainder taken from reference TRBV5-1 and TRBJ2-1, is KAGVTQTPRYLIKTRGQQVTLSCSPISGHRSVSWYQQTPGQGLQFLFEYFSETQRNKGNFPGRFSGRQFSNSRSEMNVSTLELGDSALYLCASIRTESAYNEQFFGPGTRLTVL.

CDR3 sequence (DNA): TGTGCCAGCAGCTTAGGGACTAGCGGGCTCTACAATGAGCAGTTCTTC. It codes for CASSLGTSGLYNEQFF. The genes are TRBV7-2 and TRBJ2-1; 11 positions match TRBD2. Trimming cost V 1 base and J 3 bases; bases outside gene matches: 2. Germline V lookup: CDR1 SGHTA, CDR2 FQGNSA. The CDR3 runs 16 residues.

The rearrangement uses TRBV5-1 and TRBJ2-7; TRBD1 agrees at 9 bases. This CDR3 has 15 amino acids. Germline V CDR1 and CDR2: SGHRS, YFSETQ. V shed 4 bases, J shed 0 bases, and the junction held 5 bases outside the gene matches. CDR3 loop: CASSRGQGSSYEQYF. The DNA of the CDR3 is TGCGCCAGCAGCAGGGGACAGGGAAGCTCCTACGAGCAGTACTTC.

This clone was picked up one time. The chain combines TRBV29-1 with TRBJ2-1; 9 nucleotides match TRBD1. This CDR3 is 16 amino acids long. With 4 bases clipped from V and 4 bases from J, the junction kept 11 bases outside the gene matches. The V gene's germline CDR1 is SQVTM and CDR2 ANQGSEA. The CDR3 nucleotides are TGCAGCGTTGGGGACAGGGTTAAAAAAACTTACAATGAGCAGTTCTTC. Its translation: CSVGDRVKKTYNEQFF.